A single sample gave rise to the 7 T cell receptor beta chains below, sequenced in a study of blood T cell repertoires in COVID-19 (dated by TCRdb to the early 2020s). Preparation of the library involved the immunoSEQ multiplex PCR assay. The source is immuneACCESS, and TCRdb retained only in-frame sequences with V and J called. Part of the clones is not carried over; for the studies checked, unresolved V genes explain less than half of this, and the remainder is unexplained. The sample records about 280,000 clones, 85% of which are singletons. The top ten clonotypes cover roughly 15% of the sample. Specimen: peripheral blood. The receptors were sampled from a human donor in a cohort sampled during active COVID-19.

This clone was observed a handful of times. This CDR3 is CASSLRGLAGSNEQFF. CDR3 sequence (DNA): TGTGCCAGCAGTTTGCGGGGACTAGCGGGATCCAATGAGCAGTTCTTC. V gene TRBV27 combines with J gene TRBJ2-1, with 13 positions matching TRBD2. The CDR3 is 16 amino acids. J was trimmed by 6 bases and V by 3 bases; bases with no gene match: 5. CDR1 MNHEY and CDR2 SMNVEV come from the germline V gene (reference sequence).

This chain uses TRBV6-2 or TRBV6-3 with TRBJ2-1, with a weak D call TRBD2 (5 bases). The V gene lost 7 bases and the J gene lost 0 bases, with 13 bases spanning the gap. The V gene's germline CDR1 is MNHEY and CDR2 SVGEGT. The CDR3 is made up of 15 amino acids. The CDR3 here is CASTPERISYNEQFF. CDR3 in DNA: TGTGCCAGCACCCCCGAGCGGATCTCCTACAATGAGCAGTTCTTC.

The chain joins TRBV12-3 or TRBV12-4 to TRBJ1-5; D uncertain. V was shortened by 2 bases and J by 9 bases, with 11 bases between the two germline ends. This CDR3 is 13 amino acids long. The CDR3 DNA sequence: TGTGCCAGCAGTTTATCTTCAGGTTTGCCCCAGCATTTT. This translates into CASSLSSGLPQHF.

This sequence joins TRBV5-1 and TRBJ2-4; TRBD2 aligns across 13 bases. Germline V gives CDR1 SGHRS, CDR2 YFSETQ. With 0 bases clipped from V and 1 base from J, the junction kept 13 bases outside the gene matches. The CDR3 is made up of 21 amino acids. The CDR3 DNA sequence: TGCGCCAGCAGCTTGGCCGGACTAGCGGGAGTTAAGGTCTGGGCCAAAAACATTCAGTACTTC. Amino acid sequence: CASSLAGLAGVKVWAKNIQYF.

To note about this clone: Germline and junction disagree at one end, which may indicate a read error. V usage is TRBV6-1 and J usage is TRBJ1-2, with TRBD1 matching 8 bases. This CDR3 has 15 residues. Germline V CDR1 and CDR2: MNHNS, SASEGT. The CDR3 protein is CASSDLIPGQGLLSF. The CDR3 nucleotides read TGTGCCAGCAGTGATCTGATTCCAGGACAGGGACTTTTATCCTTC.

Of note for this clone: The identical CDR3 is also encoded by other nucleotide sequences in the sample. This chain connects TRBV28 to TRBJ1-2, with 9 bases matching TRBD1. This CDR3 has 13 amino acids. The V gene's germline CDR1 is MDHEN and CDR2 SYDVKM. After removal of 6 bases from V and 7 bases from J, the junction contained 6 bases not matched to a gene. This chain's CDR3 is CASRLQGAGGYTF. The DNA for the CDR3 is TGTGCCAGCAGATTACAGGGGGCTGGTGGCTACACCTTC.

The CDR3 loop reads CATSDLTRGTSGNEQFF. The CDR3 DNA sequence: TGTGCCACCAGTGATTTGACGCGTGGGACTAGCGGCAATGAGCAGTTCTTC. The chain carries TRBV24-1 and TRBJ2-1, with 11 bases aligning to TRBD2. J gave up 6 bases and V 0 bases, and 6 bases lay outside the gene matches. The CDR3 is 17 residues long. Germline values: CDR1 KGHDR, CDR2 SFDVKD.